The subject of this entry is one T cell receptor (beta chain). The sample comes from a study of technical replicates of blood from a few donors. The method was immunoSEQ multiplex PCR; TCRdb's version includes in-frame clones alone and lacks a portion of them. Of 15,000 to 20,000 clones in the sample, about nine tenths were seen once. V shed 1 base, J shed 5 bases, and the junction held 7 bases outside the gene matches. CDR3 length: 15 residues. CDR1 is SGHAT and CDR2 is FQDESV in the germline V gene (reference sequence). Sequencing used PBMCs. The chain recombines TRBV11-1 with TRBJ2-7, with 8 bases identical to TRBD1. This receptor was obtained from a human donor in good health. The CDR3 DNA is TGTGCCAGCAGCTTAGAAACCAGGGGGCACGACGAGCAGTACTTC. Amino acids: CASSLETRGHDEQYF.